The 9 T cell receptor beta chains below come from one sample, sequenced in a study of T cell responses to AZD1222 COVID-19 vaccine. Here immunoSEQ multiplex PCR was the method, and the copy in TCRdb shows in-frame clones only, minus some. The sample holds approximately 140,000 clones, approximately 89% seen once. The material was peripheral blood, obtained on day 0 of AZD1222 vaccination. The receptors were sampled from an adult in good health.

The rearrangement uses TRBV5-1 and TRBJ2-3, with 7 bases aligning to TRBD2. CDR3 size: 15 residues. The trim removed 4 bases at V and 0 bases at J, leaving 5 bases unmatched. Germline lookup yields CDR1 SGHRS and CDR2 YFSETQ. The CDR3 loop is CASSTPSGSTDTQYF. The DNA for the CDR3 is TGCGCCAGCAGCACCCCTAGCGGCAGCACAGATACGCAGTATTTT.

Only one count was recorded for this clone. V usage is TRBV7-9 and J usage is TRBJ1-3; the match to TRBD1 covers 7 bases. The CDR3 contains 17 residues. V lost 5 bases, J lost 2 bases, and 12 bases stayed unmatched. CDR1 is SEHNR and CDR2 is FQNEAQ in the germline V gene (reference sequence). The CDR3 spells CASSKPTPGTAGNTIYF. Written as DNA, the CDR3 is TGTGCCAGCAGCAAACCCACCCCCGGGACAGCTGGAAACACCATATATTTT. The full variable domain, in which reference TRBV7-9 and TRBJ1-3 provide the parts outside the CDR3, is DTGVSQNPRHKITKRGQNVTFRCDPISEHNRLYWYRQTLGQGPEFLTYFQNEAQLEKSRLLSDRFSAERPKGSFSTLEIQRTEQGDSAMYLCASSKPTPGTAGNTIYFGEGSWLTVV.

This clone has more than one count but fewer than ten. J is TRBJ1-5 and V is TRBV2; the D gene is possibly TRBD1 (5 bases). CDR1 and CDR2 (germline): SNHLY, FYNNEI. CDR3 size: 14 residues. V lost 5 bases, J lost 7 bases, and 15 bases lay in between. Here the CDR3 DNA reads TGTGCCAGCAGTCCGGACACTTCCTACCAGCCCCAGCATTTT. This gives the protein CASSPDTSYQPQHF.

The chain carries TRBV7-9 and TRBJ2-1; 10 bases align to TRBD2. This CDR3 spans 15 amino acids. V shed 6 bases and J 6 bases; nucleotides not matched to a gene: 8. The germline V gene has CDR1 SEHNR and CDR2 FQNEAQ (reference sequence). CDR3 sequence: CASRAVAGGINEQFF. In DNA form, the CDR3 reads TGTGCCAGCAGGGCGGTAGCGGGAGGTATCAATGAGCAGTTCTTC.

V usage is TRBV19 and J usage is TRBJ2-1; 9 bases line up with TRBD1. Losses at the gene ends were 0 bases for V and 1 base for J; bases not matched to a gene: 7. This CDR3 contains 18 residues. Germline lookup yields CDR1 LNHDA and CDR2 SQIVND (reference sequence). CDR3 region: CASSIDSPGQGSYNEQFF. The CDR3, as DNA: TGTGCCAGTAGTATAGATTCTCCGGGACAGGGTTCCTACAATGAGCAGTTCTTC.

J is TRBJ2-3 and V is TRBV10-3, with D maybe TRBD2 (6 bases). Trimming stripped 6 bases from V and 2 bases from J, with 12 bases between. Per the germline V gene, CDR1 is ENHRY and CDR2 is SYGVKD. The length of the CDR3 is 14 residues. CDR3 sequence: CAISALAATDTQYF. The DNA of the CDR3 is TGTGCCATCAGCGCCTTAGCGGCCACAGATACGCAGTATTTT.

The chain employs TRBV14 and TRBJ2-5; 9 positions agree with TRBD1. J lost 4 bases, V lost 3 bases, and 9 bases had no gene match. The CDR3 sequence is 16 residues long. Germline lookup yields CDR1 SGHDN and CDR2 FVKESK. The CDR3 reads CASSQFRTGGGETQYF. CDR3 DNA: TGTGCCAGCAGCCAGTTCCGAACAGGGGGCGGAGAGACCCAGTACTTC.

CDR3 nucleotides: TGTGCCAGCAGTTTCGCAGGGACAGGACAGCCCCAGCATTTT. Protein: CASSFAGTGQPQHF. The V gene is TRBV27, the J gene TRBJ1-5; TRBD1 matches 8 bases. The trim removed 3 bases at V and 7 bases at J, leaving 5 bases unmatched. The germline gives CDR1 MNHEY, CDR2 SMNVEV (reference sequence). The CDR3 contains 14 residues.

This clone was observed a single time. The chain couples TRBV13 to TRBJ2-7, with 7 bases lining up with TRBD2. There are 13 residues in the CDR3. Trimming removed 4 bases from V and 7 bases from J; junction bases left unmatched: 7. Germline lookup yields CDR1 PRHDT and CDR2 FYEKMQ (reference sequence). CDR3 bases: TGTGCCAGCAGCTCCCGACTAGCCGCGGAGCAGTACTTC. Protein: CASSSRLAAEQYF.